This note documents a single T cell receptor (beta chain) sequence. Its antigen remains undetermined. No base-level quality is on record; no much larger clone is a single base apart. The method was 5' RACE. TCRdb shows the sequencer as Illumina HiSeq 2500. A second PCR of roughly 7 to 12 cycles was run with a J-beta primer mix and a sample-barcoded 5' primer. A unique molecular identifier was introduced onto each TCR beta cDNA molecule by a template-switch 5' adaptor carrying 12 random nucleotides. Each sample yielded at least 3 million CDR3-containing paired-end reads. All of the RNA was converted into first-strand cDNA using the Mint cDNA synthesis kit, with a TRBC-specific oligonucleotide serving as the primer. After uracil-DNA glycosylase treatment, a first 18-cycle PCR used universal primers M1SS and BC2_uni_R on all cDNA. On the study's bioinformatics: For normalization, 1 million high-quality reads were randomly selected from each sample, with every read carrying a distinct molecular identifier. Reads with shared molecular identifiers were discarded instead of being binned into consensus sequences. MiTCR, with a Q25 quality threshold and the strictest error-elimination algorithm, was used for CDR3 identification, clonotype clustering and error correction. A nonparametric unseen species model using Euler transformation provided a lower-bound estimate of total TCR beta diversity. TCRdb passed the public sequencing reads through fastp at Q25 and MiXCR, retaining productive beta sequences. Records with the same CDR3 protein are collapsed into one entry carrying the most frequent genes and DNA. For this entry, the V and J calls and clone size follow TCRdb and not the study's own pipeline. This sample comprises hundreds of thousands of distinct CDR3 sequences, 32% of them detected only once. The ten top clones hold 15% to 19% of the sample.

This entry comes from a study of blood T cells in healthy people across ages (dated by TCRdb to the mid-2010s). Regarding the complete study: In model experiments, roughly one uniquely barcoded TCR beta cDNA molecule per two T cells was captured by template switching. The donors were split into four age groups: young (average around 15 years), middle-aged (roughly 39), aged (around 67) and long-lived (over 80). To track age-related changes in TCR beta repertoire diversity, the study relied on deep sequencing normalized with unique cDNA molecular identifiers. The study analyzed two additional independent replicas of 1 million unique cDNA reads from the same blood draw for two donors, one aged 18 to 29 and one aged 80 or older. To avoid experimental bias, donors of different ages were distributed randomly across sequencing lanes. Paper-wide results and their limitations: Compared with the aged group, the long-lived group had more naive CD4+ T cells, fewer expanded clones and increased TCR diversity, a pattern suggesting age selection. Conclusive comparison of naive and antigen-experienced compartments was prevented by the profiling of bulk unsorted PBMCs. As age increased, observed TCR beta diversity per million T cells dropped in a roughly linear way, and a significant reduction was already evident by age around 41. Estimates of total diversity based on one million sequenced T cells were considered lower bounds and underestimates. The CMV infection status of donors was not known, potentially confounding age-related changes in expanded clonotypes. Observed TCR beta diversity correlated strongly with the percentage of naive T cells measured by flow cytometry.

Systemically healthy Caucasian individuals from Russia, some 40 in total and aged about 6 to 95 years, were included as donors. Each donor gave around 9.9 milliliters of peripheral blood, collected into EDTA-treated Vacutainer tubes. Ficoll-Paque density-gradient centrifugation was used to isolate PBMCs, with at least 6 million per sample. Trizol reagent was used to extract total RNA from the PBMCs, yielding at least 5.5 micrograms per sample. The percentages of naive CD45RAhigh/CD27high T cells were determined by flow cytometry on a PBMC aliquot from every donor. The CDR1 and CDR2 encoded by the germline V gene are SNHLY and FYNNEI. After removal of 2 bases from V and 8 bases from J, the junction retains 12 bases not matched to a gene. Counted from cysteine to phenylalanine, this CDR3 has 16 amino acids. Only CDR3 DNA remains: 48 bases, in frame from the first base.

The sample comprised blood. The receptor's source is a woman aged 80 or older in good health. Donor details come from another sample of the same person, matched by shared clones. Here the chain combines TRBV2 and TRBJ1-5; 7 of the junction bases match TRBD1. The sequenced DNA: TGTGCCAGCAGTGAAAGTTTTCGGACAGGTGATAAGCCCCAGCATTTT. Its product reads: CASSESFRTGDKPQHF.